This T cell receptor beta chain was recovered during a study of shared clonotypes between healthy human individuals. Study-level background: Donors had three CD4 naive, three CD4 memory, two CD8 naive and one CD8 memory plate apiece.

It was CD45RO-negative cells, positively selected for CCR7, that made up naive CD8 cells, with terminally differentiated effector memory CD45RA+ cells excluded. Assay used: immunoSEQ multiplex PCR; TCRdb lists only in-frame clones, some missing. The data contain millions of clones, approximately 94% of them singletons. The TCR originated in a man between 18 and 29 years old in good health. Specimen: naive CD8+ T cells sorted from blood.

The CDR3 nucleotides are TGTGCCAGCAGCTATGCAGGCAATCCCTACGAGCAGTACTTC. Amino acid sequence: CASSYAGNPYEQYF. This rearrangement joins TRBV7-9 to TRBJ2-7; no definite D call. Deletions cut 4 bases from V and 2 bases from J, with 12 bases between. The CDR3 is 14 amino acids. In germline, CDR1 is SEHNR, CDR2 FQNEAQ (reference sequence).